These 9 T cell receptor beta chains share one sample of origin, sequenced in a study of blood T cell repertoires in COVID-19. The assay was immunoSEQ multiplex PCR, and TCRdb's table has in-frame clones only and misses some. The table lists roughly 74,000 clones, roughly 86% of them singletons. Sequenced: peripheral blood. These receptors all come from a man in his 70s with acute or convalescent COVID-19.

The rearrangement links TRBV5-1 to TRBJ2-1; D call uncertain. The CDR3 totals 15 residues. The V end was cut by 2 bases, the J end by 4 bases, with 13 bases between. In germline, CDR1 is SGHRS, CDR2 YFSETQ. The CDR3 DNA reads TGCGCCAGCAGCTTAGGCGCGTCGGGTTACAATGAGCAGTTCTTC. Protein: CASSLGASGYNEQFF.

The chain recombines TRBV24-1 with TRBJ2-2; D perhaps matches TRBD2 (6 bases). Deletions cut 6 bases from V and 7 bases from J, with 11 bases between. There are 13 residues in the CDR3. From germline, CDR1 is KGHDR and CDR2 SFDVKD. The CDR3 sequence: CATSPGEDGELFF. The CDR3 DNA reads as TGTGCCACCAGTCCGGGGGAGGACGGGGAGCTGTTTTTT.

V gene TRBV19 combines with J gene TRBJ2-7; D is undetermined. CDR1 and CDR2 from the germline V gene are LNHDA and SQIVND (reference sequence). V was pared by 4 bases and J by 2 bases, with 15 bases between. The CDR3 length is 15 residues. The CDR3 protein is CASSKASEQTYEQYF. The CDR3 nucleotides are TGTGCCAGTAGTAAGGCGTCCGAACAGACCTACGAGCAGTACTTC.

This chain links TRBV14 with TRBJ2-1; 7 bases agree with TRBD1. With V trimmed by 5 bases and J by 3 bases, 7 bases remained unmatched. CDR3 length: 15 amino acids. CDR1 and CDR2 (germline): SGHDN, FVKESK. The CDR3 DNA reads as TGTGCCAGCAGCAGGGGACAGATATTCTACAATGAGCAGTTCTTC. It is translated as CASSRGQIFYNEQFF.

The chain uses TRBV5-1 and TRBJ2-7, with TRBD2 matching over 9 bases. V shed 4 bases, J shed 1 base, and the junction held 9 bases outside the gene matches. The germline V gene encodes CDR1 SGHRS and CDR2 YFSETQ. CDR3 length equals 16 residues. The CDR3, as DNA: TGCGCCAGCAGCGCGGGGGCTAGCGGGGCTTCCTACGAGCAGTACTTC. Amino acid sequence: CASSAGASGASYEQYF.

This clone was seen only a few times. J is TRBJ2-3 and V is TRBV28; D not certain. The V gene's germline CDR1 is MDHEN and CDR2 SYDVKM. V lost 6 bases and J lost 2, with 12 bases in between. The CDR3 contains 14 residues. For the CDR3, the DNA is TGTGCCAGCAGCTTCTATGCCGACACAGATACGCAGTATTTT. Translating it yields CASSFYADTDTQYF. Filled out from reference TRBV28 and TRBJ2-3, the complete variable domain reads DVKVTQSSRYLVKRTGEKVFLECVQDMDHENMFWYRQDPGLGLRLIYFSYDVKMKEKGDIPEGYSVSREKKERFSLILESASTNQTSMYLCASSFYADTDTQYFGPGTRLTVL.

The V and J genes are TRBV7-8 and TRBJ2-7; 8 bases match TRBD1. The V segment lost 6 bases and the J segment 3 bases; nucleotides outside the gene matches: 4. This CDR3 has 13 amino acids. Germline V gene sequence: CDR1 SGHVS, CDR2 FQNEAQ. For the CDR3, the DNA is TGTGCCAGCAGAATCGGGACAGGCTACGAGCAGTACTTC. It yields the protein CASRIGTGYEQYF.

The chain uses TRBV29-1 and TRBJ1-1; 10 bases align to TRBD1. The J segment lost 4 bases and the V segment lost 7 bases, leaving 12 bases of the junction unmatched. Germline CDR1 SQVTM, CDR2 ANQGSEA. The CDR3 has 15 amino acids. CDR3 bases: TGCAGCGCCACCGGGACAGGGGCCCCGGGCACTGAAGCTTTCTTT. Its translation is CSATGTGAPGTEAFF.

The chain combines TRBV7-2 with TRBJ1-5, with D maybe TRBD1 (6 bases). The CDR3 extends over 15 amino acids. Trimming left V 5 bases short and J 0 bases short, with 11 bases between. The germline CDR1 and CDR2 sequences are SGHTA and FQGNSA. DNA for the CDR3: TGTGCCAGCAGCCGGGACACTTATAGCAATCAGCCCCAGCATTTT. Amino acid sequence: CASSRDTYSNQPQHF. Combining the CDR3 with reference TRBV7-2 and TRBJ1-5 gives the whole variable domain GAGVSQSPSNKVTEKGKDVELRCDPISGHTALYWYRQSLGQGLEFLIYFQGNSAPDKSGLPSDRFSAERTGGSVSTLTIQRTQQEDSAVYLCASSRDTYSNQPQHFGDGTRLSIL.